A single sample gave rise to the 15 T cell receptor beta chains below, sequenced in a study of cytomegalovirus exposure and HLA in healthy donors. Produced via immunoSEQ multiplex PCR; TCRdb's table is partial and in-frame only. The sample consists of some 290,000 clones, around 90% of them appearing once. Sequences were obtained from PBMCs. The receptor source for this set is a man aged 25-45 years in good health and CMV-seronegative.

The CDR3 spells CASSQGPSTDTQYF. The CDR3 bases are TGTGCCAGCAGCCAGGGGCCTAGCACAGATACGCAGTATTTT. The chain uses TRBV7-7 and TRBJ2-3; possibly TRBD1 for D (6 bases). Trimming left V 5 bases short and J 0 bases short, with 9 bases between. This CDR3 has 14 residues. The germline gives CDR1 SSHAT, CDR2 FNYEAQ (reference sequence).

This clone was seen a few times. The chain has TRBV5-4 and TRBJ1-6; no reliable D call. Germline values: CDR1 SGHNT, CDR2 YYREEE (reference sequence). The V gene lost 1 base and the J gene lost 0 bases, with 8 bases spanning the gap. This CDR3 contains 16 residues. The CDR3 here is CASSLRKSSYNSPLHF. The CDR3 nucleotides are TGTGCCAGCAGCTTGCGAAAGAGCTCCTATAATTCACCCCTCCACTTT.

V is TRBV19 and J is TRBJ1-3, with D unclear. This CDR3 has 16 residues. CDR1 is LNHDA, CDR2 SQIVND, per germline (reference sequence). V shed 3 bases and J shed 0 bases, with 12 bases lying between them. For the CDR3, the DNA is TGTGCCAGTAGTATTGGCGAGACTTTCTCTGGAAACACCATATATTTT. Translating it yields CASSIGETFSGNTIYF.

The gene calls are TRBV7-2 and TRBJ2-5; 8 bases match TRBD2. The CDR3 consists of 14 residues. Germline CDR1 is SGHTA and CDR2 is FQGNSA. The V gene end was trimmed by 6 bases and the J gene end by 1 base; junction bases not matched to a gene: 4. DNA of the CDR3: TGTGCCAGCAGACCCGGGACTAGCCAAGAGACCCAGTACTTC. As protein: CASRPGTSQETQYF.

V is TRBV25-1 and J is TRBJ1-6; tentative D call: TRBD1 (5 bases). CDR1 and CDR2 (germline): MGHDK, SYGVNS. V was pared by 6 bases and J by 9 bases, with 18 bases between. This CDR3 has 15 residues. CDR3 sequence reads: CASSTQAGPGSPLHF. The CDR3, as DNA: TGTGCCAGCAGCACCCAGGCAGGGCCGGGTTCACCCCTCCACTTT.

The chain combines TRBV7-9 with TRBJ2-1, with 11 bases fitting TRBD2. Germline CDR1 reads SEHNR; CDR2 reads FQNEAQ (reference sequence). The CDR3 consists of 16 residues. Trimming cost V 5 bases and J 5 bases; bases outside gene matches: 8. The CDR3 DNA reads TGTGCCAGCAGCCCCCAACTAGCGGGGGAAAACAATGAGCAGTTCTTC. Residues: CASSPQLAGENNEQFF. Drawing the rest from reference TRBV7-9 and TRBJ2-1, the complete variable domain is DTGVSQNPRHKITKRGQNVTFRCDPISEHNRLYWYRQTLGQGPEFLTYFQNEAQLEKSRLLSDRFSAERPKGSFSTLEIQRTEQGDSAMYLCASSPQLAGENNEQFFGPGTRLTVL.

The chain links TRBV6-5 to TRBJ1-5; weak D call: TRBD1 (5 bases). The CDR3 sequence is 13 residues long. Per germline, CDR1 MNHEY and CDR2 SVGAGI. V gave up 5 bases and J gave up 3 bases, with 8 bases separating them. CDR3 sequence reads: CASSQGSNQPQHF. CDR3 bases: TGTGCCAGCAGTCAGGGATCCAATCAGCCCCAGCATTTT.

The chain couples TRBV30 to TRBJ2-7; weak D call: TRBD1 (5 bases). Trimming removed 4 bases at V and 3 bases at J, with 13 bases between. The germline V gene has CDR1 GTSNPN and CDR2 SVGIG (reference sequence). This CDR3 contains 13 residues. CDR3 amino acids: CAWTHSQGYEQYF. As DNA, the CDR3 is TGTGCCTGGACCCATTCCCAGGGCTACGAGCAGTACTTC.

The chain recombines TRBV10-2 with TRBJ1-1; D is perhaps TRBD1 (5 bases). Trimming cost V 8 bases and J 4 bases, with 20 bases left between them. The germline V gene encodes CDR1 WSHSY and CDR2 SAAADI. The CDR3 consists of 15 residues. This CDR3 is CASAPTGGRSTEAFF. The CDR3 DNA is TGCGCCAGCGCCCCCACGGGGGGTCGTAGCACTGAAGCTTTCTTT.

The chain joins TRBV20-1 to TRBJ1-1; the D is unclear. The germline gives CDR1 DFQATT, CDR2 SNEGSKA (reference sequence). The CDR3 is 11 residues long. V was trimmed by 5 bases and J by 7 bases, leaving 11 bases between them. CDR3 amino acids: CSAWARDEAFF. The CDR3 coding sequence is TGCAGTGCTTGGGCACGGGATGAAGCTTTCTTT.

The chain is built from TRBV18 and TRBJ1-1, with 7 bases fitting TRBD1. V was clipped by 6 bases and J by 1 base; unmatched bases: 2. Germline values: CDR1 KGHSH, CDR2 LQKENI. The CDR3 sequence is 13 residues long. DNA for the CDR3: TGTGCCAGCTCGCGGGACAGGAACACTGAAGCTTTCTTT. Amino acids: CASSRDRNTEAFF.

This clone appeared a single time. The chain combines TRBV9 with TRBJ2-3; no definite D call. Trimming took off 0 bases at V and 4 bases at J, with 9 bases between the two ends. The CDR3 has 14 amino acids. Germline values: CDR1 SGDLS, CDR2 YYNGEE. The CDR3 DNA reads TGTGCCAGCAGCGTAGGAGGTTTTTCAGATACGCAGTATTTT. It encodes CASSVGGFSDTQYF.

This sequence joins TRBV6-1 and TRBJ1-4, with 7 nucleotides matching TRBD1. The CDR3 totals 19 residues. With V trimmed by 0 bases and J by 4 bases, 14 bases remained unmatched. Germline V gene sequence: CDR1 MNHNS, CDR2 SASEGT. For the CDR3, the DNA is TGTGCCAGCAGTGAAGCGCTGGGGACAGCATTAAGACATAATGAAAAACTGTTTTTT. It is translated as CASSEALGTALRHNEKLFF.

As to this clone: Other DNA sequences of this sample code for an identical CDR3. The CDR3 nucleotides are TGTGCCAGCTCCAAGAGCTCTGGGGCCAACGTCCTGACTTTC. Its protein product is CASSKSSGANVLTF. The chain recombines TRBV18 with TRBJ2-6; no reliable D call. With 6 bases removed from V and 0 bases from J, the gap between germline ends came to 6 bases. The CDR3 has 14 amino acids. The germline CDR1 and CDR2 sequences are KGHSH and LQKENI.

This rearrangement joins TRBV6-1 to TRBJ1-2; tentatively, D is TRBD1 (5 bases). CDR1 and CDR2 from the germline V gene are MNHNS and SASEGT. Trimming shortened V by 6 bases and J by 4 bases, and 15 bases separated the two germline ends. The CDR3 is 14 amino acids. As DNA, the CDR3 is TGTGCCAGCAGAGAGGGACTGACTACCTATGGCTACACCTTC. It translates to CASREGLTTYGYTF.